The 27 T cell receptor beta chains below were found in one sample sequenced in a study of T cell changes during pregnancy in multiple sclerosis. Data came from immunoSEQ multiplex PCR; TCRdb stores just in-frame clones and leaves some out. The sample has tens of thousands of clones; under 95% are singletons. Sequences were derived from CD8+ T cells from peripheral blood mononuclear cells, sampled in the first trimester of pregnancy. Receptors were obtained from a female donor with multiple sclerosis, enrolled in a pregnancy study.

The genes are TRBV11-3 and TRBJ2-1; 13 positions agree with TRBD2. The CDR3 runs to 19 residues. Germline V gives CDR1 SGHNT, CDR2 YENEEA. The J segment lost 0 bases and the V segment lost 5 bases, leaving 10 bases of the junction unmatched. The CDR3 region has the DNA TGTGCCAGCAGCCCGGGACTAGCGGGGCGACCCTACTCCTACAATGAGCAGTTCTTC. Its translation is CASSPGLAGRPYSYNEQFF.

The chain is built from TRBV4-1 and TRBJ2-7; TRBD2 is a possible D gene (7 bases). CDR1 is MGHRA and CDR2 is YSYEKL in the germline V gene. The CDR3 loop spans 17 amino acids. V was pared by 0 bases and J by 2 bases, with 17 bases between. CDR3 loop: CASSQEFHSGGPYEQYF. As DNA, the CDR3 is TGCGCCAGCAGCCAAGAGTTCCACTCCGGGGGGCCCTACGAGCAGTACTTC.

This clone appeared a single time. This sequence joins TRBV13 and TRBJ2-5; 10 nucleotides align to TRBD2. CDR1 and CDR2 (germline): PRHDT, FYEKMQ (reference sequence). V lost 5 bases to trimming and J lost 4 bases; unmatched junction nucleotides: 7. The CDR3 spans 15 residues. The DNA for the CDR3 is TGTGCCAGCAGCACCGTAGCGGGGGGTCCAGAGACCCAGTACTTC. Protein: CASSTVAGGPETQYF.

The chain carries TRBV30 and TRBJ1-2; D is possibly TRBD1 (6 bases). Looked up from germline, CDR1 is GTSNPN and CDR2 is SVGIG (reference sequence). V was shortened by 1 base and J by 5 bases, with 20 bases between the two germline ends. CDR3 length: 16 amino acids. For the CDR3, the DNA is TGTGCCTGGAGTGCCCCCGACAGGACCATGTGGTATGGCTACACCTTC. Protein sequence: CAWSAPDRTMWYGYTF.

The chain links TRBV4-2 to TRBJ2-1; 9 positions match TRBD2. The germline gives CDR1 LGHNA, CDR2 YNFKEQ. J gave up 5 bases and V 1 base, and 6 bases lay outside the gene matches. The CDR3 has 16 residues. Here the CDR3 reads CASSQAIAGEDNEQFF. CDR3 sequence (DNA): TGTGCCAGCAGCCAAGCGATAGCGGGGGAAGACAATGAGCAGTTCTTC.

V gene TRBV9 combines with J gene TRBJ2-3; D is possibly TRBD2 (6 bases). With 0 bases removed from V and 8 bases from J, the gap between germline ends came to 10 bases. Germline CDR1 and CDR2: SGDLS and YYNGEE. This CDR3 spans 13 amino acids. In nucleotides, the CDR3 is TGTGCCAGCAGCGTAGGGGACTGGGTTACGCAGTATTTT. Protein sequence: CASSVGDWVTQYF.

The CDR3 reads CASSPRISSYNEQFF. CDR3 DNA sequence: TGCGCCAGCAGCCCCAGGATAAGCTCCTACAATGAGCAGTTCTTC. The V gene is TRBV5-1, the J gene TRBJ2-1; D not resolved. CDR1 SGHRS and CDR2 YFSETQ come from the germline V gene. V lost 4 bases to trimming and J lost 0 bases, with 11 bases between them. CDR3 length equals 15 residues.

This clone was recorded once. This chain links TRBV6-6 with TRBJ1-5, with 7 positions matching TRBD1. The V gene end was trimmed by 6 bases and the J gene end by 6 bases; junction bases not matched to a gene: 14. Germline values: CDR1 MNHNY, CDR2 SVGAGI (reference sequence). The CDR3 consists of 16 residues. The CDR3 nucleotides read TGTGCCAGCAGGTTATACCCGACAGGGATTTCTCAGCCCCAGCATTTT. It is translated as CASRLYPTGISQPQHF.

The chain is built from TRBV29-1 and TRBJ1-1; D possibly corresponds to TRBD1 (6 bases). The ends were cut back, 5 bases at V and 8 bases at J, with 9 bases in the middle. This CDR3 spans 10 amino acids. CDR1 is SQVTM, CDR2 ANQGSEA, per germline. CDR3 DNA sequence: TGCAGCGTTTCCGGGACAGAAGCTTTCTTT. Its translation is CSVSGTEAFF. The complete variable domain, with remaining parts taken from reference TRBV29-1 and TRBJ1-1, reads SAVISQKPSRDICQRGTSLTIQCQVDSQVTMMFWYRQQPGQSLTLIATANQGSEATYESGFVIDKFPISRPNLTFSTLTVSNMSPEDSSIYLCSVSGTEAFFGQGTRLTVV.

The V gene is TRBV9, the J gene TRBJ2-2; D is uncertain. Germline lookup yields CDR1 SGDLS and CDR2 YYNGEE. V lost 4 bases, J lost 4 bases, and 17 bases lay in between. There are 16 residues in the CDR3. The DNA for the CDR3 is TGTGCCAGCAGCAACCCTCTGGGCAGATCCACCGGGGAGCTGTTTTTT. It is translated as CASSNPLGRSTGELFF.

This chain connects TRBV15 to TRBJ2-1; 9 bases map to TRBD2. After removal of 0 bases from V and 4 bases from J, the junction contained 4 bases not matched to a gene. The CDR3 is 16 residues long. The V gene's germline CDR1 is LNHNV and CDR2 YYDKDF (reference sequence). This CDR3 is CATSRDPLAGYNEQFF. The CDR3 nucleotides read TGTGCCACCAGCAGAGATCCTCTAGCGGGGTACAATGAGCAGTTCTTC.

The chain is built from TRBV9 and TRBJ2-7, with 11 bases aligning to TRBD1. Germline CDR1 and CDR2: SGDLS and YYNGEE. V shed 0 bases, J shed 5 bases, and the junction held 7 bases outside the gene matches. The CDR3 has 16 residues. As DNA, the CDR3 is TGTGCCAGCAGCGTAGATGGACAGGGGGCGATAAACGAGCAGTACTTC. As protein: CASSVDGQGAINEQYF.

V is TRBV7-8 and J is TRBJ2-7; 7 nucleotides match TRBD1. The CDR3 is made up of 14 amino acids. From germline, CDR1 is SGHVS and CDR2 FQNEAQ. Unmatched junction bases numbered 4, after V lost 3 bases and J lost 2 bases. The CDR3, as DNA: TGTGCCAGCAGCTTCGGACAGGCGGCCTACGAGCAGTACTTC. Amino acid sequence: CASSFGQAAYEQYF.

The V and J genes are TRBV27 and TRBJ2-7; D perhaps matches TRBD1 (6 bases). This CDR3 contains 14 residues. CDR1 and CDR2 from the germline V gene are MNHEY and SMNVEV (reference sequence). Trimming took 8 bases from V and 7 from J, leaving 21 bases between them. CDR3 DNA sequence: TGTGCCAGCTCCCAAACAAACAGGGTTGGAGAGCAGTACTTC. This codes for CASSQTNRVGEQYF.

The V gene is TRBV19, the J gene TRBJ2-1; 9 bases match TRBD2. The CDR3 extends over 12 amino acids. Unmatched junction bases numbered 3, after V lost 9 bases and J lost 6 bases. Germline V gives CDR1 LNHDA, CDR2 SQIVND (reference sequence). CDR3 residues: CASRGLANEQFF. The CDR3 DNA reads TGTGCCAGCAGGGGACTAGCCAATGAGCAGTTCTTC.

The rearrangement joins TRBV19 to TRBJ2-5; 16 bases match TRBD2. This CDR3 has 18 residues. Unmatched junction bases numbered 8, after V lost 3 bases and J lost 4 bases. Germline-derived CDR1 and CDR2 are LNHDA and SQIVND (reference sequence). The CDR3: CASSMGLAGGPEVETQYF. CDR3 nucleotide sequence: TGTGCCAGTAGTATGGGACTAGCGGGGGGGCCCGAGGTAGAGACCCAGTACTTC.

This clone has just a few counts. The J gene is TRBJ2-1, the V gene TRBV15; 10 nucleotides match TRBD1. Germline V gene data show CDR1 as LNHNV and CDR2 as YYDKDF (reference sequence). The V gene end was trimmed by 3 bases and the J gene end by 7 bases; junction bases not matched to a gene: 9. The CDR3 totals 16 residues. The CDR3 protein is CATSSQGQGEINEQFF. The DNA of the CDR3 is TGTGCCACCAGCAGCCAAGGACAGGGGGAAATAAATGAGCAGTTCTTC.

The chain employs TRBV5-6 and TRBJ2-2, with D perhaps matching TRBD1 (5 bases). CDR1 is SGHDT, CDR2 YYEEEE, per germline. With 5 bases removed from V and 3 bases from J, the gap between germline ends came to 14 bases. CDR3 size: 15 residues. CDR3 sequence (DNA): TGTGCCAGCAGATGGACAACCCTCGACACCGGGGAGCTGTTTTTT. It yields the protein CASRWTTLDTGELFF.

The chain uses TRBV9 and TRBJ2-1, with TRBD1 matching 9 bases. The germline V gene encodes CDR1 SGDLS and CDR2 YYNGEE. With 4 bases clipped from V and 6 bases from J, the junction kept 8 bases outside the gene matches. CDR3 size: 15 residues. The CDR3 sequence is CASSTRTGDGNEQFF. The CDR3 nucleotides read TGTGCCAGCAGCACCCGGACAGGGGACGGCAATGAGCAGTTCTTC.

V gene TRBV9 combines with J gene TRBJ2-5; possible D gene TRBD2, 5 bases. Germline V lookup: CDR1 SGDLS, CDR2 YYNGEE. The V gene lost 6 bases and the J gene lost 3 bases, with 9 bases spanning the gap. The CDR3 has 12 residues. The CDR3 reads CASKGSEETQYF. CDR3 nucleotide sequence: TGTGCCAGCAAAGGTAGCGAAGAGACCCAGTACTTC.

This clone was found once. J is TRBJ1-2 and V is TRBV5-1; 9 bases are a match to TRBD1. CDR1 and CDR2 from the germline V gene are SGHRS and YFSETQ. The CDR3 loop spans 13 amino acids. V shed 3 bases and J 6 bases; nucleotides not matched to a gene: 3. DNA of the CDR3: TGCGCCAGCAGCTCAACAGGGGGCAATGGCTACACCTTC. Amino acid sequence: CASSSTGGNGYTF.

The CDR3 DNA reads as TGTGCCAGCAGCCCCCGGAGTGCGACAGACCCCTACGAGCAGTACTTC. Amino acid sequence: CASSPRSATDPYEQYF. V and J are TRBV7-9 and TRBJ2-7, with TRBD1 as a possible D gene (5 bases). V was clipped by 5 bases and J by 2 bases, with 19 bases between them. The V gene's germline CDR1 is SEHNR and CDR2 FQNEAQ (reference sequence). The CDR3 extends over 16 amino acids.

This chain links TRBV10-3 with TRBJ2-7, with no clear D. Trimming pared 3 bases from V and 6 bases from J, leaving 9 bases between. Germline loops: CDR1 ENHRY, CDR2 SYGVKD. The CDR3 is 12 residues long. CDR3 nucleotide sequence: TGTGCCATCAGTGATGGAGCTGTCGAGCAGTACTTC. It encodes CAISDGAVEQYF.

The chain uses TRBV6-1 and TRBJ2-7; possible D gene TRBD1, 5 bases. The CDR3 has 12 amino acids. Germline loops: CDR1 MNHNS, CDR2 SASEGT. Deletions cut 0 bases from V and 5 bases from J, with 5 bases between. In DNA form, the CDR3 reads TGTGCCAGCAGTGAAGCAGGGGACGAGCAGTACTTC. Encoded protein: CASSEAGDEQYF.

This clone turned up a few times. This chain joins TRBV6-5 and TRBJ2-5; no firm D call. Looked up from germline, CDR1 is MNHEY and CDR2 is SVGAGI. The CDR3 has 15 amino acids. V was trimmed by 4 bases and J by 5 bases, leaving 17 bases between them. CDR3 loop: CASSFSPASGETQYF. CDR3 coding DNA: TGTGCCAGCAGTTTCTCGCCGGCGTCCGGGGAGACCCAGTACTTC.

This CDR3 is CASSQELVTGGETQYF. Here the CDR3 DNA reads TGTGCCAGCAGCCAAGAACTGGTCACAGGGGGAGAGACCCAGTACTTC. The chain is built from TRBV14 and TRBJ2-5, with 8 nucleotides matching TRBD1. CDR3 length: 16 amino acids. The trim removed 0 bases at V and 4 bases at J, leaving 7 bases unmatched. Germline V gives CDR1 SGHDN, CDR2 FVKESK.

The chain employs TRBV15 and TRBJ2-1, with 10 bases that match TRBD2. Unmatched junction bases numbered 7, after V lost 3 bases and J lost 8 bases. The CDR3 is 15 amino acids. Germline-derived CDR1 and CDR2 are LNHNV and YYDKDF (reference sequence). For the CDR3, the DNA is TGTGCCACCAGCAGCAGCGGGGGGGCTATCGATGAGCAGTTCTTC. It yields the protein CATSSSGGAIDEQFF.